This TCR beta chain was captured in a study of identical twins. Using its own MiXCR run on the 5' RACE reads, TCRdb lists one record per CDR3 protein. In the table there are roughly 260,000 distinct CDR3 sequences, 7% to 8.5% of which are singletons. General study findings and limits: Excess low generation probability was seen in twin-shared out-of-frame alpha sequences. For cord blood, abundant beta clonotypes had fewer insertions, unlike memory repertoires, which showed none. There was more out-of-frame TCR alpha sharing in monozygotic twins than models estimated. Sequences that were beta out-of-frame showed weaker excess twin sharing.

This clonotype was found a few times. The antigen is unknown. These data also featured in a second study, about yellow fever vaccine responses in identical twins.

The clonotype was recovered from a woman in her late teens or twenties in good health. The specimen was CD8+ T cells sorted from blood.

The CDR3 sequence is CASSPRTGGFTEAFF. Here the CDR3 DNA reads TGTGCCAGCAGCCCCCGGACAGGGGGCTTCACTGAAGCTTTCTTT. The chain employs TRBV7-2 and TRBJ1-1, with TRBD1 matching 11 bases. CDR3 length: 15 residues. The trim removed 5 bases at V and 4 bases at J, leaving 6 bases unmatched. Germline V gene sequence: CDR1 SGHTA, CDR2 FQGNSA.